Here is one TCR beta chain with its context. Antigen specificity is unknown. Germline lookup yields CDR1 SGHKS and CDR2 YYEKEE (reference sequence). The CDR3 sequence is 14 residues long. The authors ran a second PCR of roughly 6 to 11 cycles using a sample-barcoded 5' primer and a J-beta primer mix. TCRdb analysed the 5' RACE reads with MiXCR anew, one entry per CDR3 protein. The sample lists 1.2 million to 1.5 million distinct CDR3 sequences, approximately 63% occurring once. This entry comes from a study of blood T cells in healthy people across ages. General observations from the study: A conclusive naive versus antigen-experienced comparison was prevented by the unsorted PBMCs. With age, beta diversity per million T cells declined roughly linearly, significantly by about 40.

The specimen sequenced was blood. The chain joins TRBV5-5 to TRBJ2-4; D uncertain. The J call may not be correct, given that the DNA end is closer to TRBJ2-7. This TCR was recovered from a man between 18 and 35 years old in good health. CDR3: CASSLMVEAYEQYF. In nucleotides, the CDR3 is TGTGCCAGCAGCTTAATGGTCGAGGCCTACGAGCAGTACTTC.